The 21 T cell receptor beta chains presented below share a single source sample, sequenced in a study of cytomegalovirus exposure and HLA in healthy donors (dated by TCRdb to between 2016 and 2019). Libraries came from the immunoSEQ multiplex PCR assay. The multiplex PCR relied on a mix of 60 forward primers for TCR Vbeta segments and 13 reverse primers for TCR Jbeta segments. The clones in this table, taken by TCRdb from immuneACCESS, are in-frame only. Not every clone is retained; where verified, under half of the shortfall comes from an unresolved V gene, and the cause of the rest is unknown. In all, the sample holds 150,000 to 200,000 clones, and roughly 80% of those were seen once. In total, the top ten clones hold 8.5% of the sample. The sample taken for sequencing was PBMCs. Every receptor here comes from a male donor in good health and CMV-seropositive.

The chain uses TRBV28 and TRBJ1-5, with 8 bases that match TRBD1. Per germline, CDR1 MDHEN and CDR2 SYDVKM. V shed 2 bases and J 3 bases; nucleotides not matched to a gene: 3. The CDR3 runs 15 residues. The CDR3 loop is CASSLRTGYNQPQHF. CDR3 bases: TGTGCCAGCAGTTTAAGGACAGGGTACAATCAGCCCCAGCATTTT.

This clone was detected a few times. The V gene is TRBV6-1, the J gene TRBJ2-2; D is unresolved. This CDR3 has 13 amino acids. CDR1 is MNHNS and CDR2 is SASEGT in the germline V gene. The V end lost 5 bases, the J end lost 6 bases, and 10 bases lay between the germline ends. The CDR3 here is CASSPPVPGELFF. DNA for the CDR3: TGTGCCAGCAGTCCTCCGGTTCCCGGGGAGCTGTTTTTT.

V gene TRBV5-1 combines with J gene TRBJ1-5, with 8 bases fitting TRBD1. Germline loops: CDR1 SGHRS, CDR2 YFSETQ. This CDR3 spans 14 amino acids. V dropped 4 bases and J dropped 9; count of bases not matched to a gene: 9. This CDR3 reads CASSPDRGKGPQHF. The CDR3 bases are TGCGCCAGCAGCCCTGACAGGGGAAAAGGGCCCCAGCATTTT.

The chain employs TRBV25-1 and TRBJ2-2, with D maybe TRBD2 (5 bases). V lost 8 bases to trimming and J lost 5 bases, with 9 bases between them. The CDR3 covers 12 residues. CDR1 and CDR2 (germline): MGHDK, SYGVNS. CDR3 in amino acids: CASSRGTGELFF. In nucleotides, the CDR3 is TGTGCCAGCTCCCGAGGGACCGGGGAGCTGTTTTTT.

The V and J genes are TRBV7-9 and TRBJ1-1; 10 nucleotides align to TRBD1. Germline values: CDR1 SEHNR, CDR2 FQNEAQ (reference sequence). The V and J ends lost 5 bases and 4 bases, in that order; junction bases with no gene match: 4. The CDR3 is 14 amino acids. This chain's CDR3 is CASSPGTGATEAFF. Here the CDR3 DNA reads TGTGCCAGCAGCCCCGGGACAGGGGCCACTGAAGCTTTCTTT.

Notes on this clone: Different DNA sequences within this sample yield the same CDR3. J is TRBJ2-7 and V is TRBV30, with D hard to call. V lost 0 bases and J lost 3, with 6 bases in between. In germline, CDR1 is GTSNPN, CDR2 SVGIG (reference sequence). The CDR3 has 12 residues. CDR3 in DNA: TGTGCCTGGAGTGTGGGCGTCTACGAGCAGTACTTC. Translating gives CAWSVGVYEQYF. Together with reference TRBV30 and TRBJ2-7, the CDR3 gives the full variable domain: SQTIHQWPATLVQPVGSPLSLECTVEGTSNPNLYWYRQAAGRGLQLLFYSVGIGQISSEVPQNLSASRPQDRQFILSSKKLLLSDSGFYLCAWSVGVYEQYFGPGTRLTVT.

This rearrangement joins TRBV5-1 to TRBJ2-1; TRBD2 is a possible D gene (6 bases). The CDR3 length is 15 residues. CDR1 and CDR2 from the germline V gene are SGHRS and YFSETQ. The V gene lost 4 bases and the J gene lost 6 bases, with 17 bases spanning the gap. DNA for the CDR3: TGCGCCAGCAGCGCTGGCCCCGGGAGTACCAATGAGCAGTTCTTC. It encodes CASSAGPGSTNEQFF.

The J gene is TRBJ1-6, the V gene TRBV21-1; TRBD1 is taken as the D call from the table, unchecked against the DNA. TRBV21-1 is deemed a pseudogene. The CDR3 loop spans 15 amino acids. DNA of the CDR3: TGTGCCAGCAGCAGCCGGGACAGGGGACCCTTATCCCTCCACTTT. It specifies CASSSRDRGPLSLHF.

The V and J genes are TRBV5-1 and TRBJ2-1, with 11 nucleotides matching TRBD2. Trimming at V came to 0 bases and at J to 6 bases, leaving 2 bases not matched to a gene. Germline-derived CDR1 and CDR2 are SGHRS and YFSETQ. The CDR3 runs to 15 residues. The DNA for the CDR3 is TGCGCCAGCAGCTTGGGGCTAGCGGGGGGCAATGAGCAGTTCTTC. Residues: CASSLGLAGGNEQFF.

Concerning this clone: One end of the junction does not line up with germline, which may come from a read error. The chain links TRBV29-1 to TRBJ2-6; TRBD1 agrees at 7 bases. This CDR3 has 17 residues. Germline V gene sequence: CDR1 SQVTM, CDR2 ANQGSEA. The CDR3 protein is CSVITRDSHSGANGLTF. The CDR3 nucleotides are TGCAGCGTAATTACCCGGGACAGCCACTCTGGGGCCAACGGCCTGACTTTC.

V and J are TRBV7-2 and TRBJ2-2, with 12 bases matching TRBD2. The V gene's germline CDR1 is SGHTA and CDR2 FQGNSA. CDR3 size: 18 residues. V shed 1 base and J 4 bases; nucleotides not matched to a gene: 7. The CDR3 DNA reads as TGTGCCAGCAGCTTAGTGTGGGCTAGCGGGAGGGGCACCGGGGAGCTGTTTTTT. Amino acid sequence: CASSLVWASGRGTGELFF.

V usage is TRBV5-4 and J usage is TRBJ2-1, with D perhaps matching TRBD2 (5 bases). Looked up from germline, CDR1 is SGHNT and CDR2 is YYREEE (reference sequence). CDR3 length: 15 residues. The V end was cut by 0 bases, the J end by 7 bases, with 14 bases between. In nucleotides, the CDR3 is TGTGCCAGCAGCTTGGATAGCGCCAGTAGGAATGAGCAGTTCTTC. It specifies CASSLDSASRNEQFF.

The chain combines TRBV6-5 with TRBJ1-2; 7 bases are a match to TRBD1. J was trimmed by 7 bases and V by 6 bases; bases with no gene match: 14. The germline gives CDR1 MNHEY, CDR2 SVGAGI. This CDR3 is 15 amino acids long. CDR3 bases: TGTGCCAGCAGCTCACCTTCTCGACAGGGCTTTGGCTACACCTTC. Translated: CASSSPSRQGFGYTF.

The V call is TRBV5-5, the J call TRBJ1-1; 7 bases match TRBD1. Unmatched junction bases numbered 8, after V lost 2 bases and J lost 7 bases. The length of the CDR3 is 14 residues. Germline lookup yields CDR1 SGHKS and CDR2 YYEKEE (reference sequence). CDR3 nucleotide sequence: TGTGCCAGCAGCTTCGCAGGGGGGAATTTTGAAGCTTTCTTT. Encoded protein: CASSFAGGNFEAFF.

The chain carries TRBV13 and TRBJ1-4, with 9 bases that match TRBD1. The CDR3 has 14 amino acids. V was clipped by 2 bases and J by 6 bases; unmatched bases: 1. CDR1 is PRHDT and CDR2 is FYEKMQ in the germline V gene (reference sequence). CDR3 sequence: CASSLRDRDEKLFF. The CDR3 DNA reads TGTGCCAGCAGCTTAAGGGACAGGGATGAAAAACTGTTTTTT.

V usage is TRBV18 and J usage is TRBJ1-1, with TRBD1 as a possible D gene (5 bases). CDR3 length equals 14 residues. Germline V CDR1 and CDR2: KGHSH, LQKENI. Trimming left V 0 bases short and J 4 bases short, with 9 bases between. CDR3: CASSPPAGGTEAFF. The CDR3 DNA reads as TGTGCCAGCTCACCACCGGCCGGGGGCACTGAAGCTTTCTTT.

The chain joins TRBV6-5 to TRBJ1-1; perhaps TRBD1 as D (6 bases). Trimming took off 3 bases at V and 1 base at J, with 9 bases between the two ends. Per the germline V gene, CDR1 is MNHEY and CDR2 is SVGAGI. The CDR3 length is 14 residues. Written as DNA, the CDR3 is TGTGCCAGCAGTTATCAGGGGCAGAACACTGAAGCTTTCTTT. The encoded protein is CASSYQGQNTEAFF.

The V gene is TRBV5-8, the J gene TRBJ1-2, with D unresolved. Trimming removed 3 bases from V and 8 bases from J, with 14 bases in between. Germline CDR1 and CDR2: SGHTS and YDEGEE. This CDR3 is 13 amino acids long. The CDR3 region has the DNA TGTGCCAGCAGCTATGACTGGCGAAAGGGCTACACCTTC. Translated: CASSYDWRKGYTF.

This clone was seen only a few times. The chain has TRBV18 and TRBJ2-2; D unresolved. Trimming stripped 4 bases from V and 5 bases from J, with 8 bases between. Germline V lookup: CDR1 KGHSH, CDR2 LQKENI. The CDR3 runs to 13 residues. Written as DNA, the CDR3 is TGTGCCAGCTCACTGGAGCGTACCGGGGAGCTGTTTTTT. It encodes CASSLERTGELFF.

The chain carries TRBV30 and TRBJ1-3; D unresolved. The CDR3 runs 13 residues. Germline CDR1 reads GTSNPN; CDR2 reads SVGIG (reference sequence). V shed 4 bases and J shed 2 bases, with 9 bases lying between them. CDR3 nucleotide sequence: TGTGCCTGGACCGTCACTCCTGGAAACACCATATATTTT. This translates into CAWTVTPGNTIYF.

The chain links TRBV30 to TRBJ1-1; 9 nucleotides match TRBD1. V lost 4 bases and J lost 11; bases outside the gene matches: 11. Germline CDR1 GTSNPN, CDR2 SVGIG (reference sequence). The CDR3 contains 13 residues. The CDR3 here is CAWNRDRVRSAFF. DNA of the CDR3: TGTGCCTGGAACCGGGACAGGGTAAGGAGTGCTTTCTTT.